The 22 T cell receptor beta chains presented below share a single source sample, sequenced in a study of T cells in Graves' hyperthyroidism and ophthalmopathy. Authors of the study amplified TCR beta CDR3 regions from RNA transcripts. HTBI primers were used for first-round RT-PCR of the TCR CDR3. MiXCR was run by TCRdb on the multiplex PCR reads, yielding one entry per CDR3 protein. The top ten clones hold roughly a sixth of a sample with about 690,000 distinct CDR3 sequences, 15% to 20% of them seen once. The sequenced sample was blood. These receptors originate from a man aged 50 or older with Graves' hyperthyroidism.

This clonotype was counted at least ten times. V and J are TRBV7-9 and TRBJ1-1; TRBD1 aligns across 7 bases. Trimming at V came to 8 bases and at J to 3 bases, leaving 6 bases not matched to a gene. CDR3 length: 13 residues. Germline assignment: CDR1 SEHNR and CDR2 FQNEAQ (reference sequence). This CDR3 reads CASGLQGHTEAFF. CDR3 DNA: TGTGCCAGCGGATTACAGGGGCACACTGAAGCTTTCTTT. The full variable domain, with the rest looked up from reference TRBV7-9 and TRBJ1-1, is DTGVSQNPRHKITKRGQNVTFRCDPISEHNRLYWYRQTLGQGPEFLTYFQNEAQLEKSRLLSDRFSAERPKGSFSTLEIQRTEQGDSAMYLCASGLQGHTEAFFGQGTRLTVV.

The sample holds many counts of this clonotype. CDR3 loop: CASSPIAELTDTQYF. CDR3 coding DNA: TGTGCCAGCAGCCCCATAGCGGAGCTCACAGATACGCAGTATTTT. This chain connects TRBV27 to TRBJ2-3; D is perhaps TRBD2 (6 bases). Germline V CDR1 and CDR2: MNHEY, SMNVEV (reference sequence). CDR3 length equals 15 residues. The germline V and J ends were trimmed by 6 bases and 2 bases, with 15 bases remaining between them.

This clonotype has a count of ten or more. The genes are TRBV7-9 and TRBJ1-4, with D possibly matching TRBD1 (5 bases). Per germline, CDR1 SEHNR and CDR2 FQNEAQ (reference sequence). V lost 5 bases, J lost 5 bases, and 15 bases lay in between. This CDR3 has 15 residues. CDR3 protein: CASSPYQGPNEKLFF. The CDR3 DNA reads TGTGCCAGCAGCCCCTACCAGGGACCGAATGAAAAACTGTTTTTT.

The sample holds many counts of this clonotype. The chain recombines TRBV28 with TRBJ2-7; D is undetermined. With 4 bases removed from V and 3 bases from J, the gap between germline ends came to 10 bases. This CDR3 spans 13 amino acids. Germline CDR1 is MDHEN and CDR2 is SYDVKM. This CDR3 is CASSSPLGYEQYF. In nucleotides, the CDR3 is TGTGCCAGCAGTTCCCCCCTAGGCTACGAGCAGTACTTC.

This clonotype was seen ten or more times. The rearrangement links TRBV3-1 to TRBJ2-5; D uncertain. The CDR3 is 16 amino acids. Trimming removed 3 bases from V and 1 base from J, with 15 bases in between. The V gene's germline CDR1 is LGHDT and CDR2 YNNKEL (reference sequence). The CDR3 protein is CASSHVYSPSQETQYF. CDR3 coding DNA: TGTGCCAGCAGCCACGTATACTCTCCAAGCCAAGAGACCCAGTACTTC.

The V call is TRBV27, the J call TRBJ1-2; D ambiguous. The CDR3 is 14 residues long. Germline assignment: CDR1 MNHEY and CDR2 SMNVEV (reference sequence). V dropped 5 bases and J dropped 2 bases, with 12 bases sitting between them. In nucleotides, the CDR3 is TGTGCCAGCAGTCCCAGAGGGTACAACTATGGCTACACCTTC. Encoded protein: CASSPRGYNYGYTF.

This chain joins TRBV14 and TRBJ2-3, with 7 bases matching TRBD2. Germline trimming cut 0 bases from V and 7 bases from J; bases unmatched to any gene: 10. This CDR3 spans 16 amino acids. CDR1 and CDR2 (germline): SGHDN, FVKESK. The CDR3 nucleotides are TGTGCCAGCAGCCAAGATCAGCGGGGAAGCGGGTATACGCAGTATTTT. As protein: CASSQDQRGSGYTQYF.

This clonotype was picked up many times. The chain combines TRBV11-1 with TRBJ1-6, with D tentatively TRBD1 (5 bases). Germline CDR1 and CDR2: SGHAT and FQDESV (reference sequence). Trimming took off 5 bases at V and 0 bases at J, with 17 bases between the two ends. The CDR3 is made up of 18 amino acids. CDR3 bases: TGTGCCAGCAGCGACATACCGGGGCAGAGCTCCTATAATTCACCCCTCCACTTT. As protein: CASSDIPGQSSYNSPLHF.

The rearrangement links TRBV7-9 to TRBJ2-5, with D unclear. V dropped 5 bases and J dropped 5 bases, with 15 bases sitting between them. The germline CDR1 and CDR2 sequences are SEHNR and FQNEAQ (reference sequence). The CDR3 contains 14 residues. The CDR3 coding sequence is TGTGCCAGCAGCCCCGCTGTCCAGAGGGAGACCCAGTACTTC. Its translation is CASSPAVQRETQYF. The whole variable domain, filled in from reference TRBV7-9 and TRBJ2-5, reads DTGVSQNPRHKITKRGQNVTFRCDPISEHNRLYWYRQTLGQGPEFLTYFQNEAQLEKSRLLSDRFSAERPKGSFSTLEIQRTEQGDSAMYLCASSPAVQRETQYFGPGTRLLVL.

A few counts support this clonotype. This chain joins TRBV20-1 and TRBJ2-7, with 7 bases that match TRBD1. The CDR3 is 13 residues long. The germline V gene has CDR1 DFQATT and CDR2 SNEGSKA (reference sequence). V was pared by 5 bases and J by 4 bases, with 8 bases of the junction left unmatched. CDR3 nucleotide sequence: TGCAGTGCTGAACAGGGGATCGGGTACGAGCAGTACTTC. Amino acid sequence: CSAEQGIGYEQYF.

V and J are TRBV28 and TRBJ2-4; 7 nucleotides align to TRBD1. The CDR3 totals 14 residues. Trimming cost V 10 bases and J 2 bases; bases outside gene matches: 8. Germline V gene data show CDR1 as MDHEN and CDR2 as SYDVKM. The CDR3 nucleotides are TGTGCCACGACAGGGTTGGAGACCAAAAACATTCAGTACTTC. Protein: CATTGLETKNIQYF.

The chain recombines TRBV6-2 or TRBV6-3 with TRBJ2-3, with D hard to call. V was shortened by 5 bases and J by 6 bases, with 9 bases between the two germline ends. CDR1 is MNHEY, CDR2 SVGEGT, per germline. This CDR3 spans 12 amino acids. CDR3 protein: CASSHDWDTQYF. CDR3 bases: TGTGCCAGCAGTCACGATTGGGATACGCAGTATTTT.

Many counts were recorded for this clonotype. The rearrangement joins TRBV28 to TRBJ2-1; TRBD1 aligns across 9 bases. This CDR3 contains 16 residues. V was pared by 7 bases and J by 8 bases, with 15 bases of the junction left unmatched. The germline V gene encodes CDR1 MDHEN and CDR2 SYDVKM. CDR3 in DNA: TGTGCCAGCACCTCCCAGCCGGGACAGGGTGTCTATGAGCAGTTCTTC. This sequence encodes CASTSQPGQGVYEQFF.

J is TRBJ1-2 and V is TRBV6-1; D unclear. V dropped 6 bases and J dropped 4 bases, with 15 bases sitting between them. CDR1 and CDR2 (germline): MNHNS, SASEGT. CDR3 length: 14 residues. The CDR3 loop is CASSAQAEIYGYTF. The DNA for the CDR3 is TGTGCCAGCAGCGCGCAGGCCGAGATCTATGGCTACACCTTC.

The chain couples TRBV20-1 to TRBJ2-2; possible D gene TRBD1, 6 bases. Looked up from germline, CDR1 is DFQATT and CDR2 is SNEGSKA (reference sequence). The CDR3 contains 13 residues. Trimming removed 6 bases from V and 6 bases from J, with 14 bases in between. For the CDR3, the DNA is TGCAGTGCCCCAGGACAGTCGTCCGGGGAGCTGTTTTTT. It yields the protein CSAPGQSSGELFF.

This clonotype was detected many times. The CDR3 region is CASSIWTGLGYNEQFF. Written as DNA, the CDR3 is TGTGCCAGTAGTATTTGGACAGGCTTGGGGTACAATGAGCAGTTCTTC. The V call is TRBV19, the J call TRBJ2-1; 7 bases align to TRBD1. Germline assignment: CDR1 LNHDA and CDR2 SQIVND (reference sequence). The V and J ends lost 3 bases and 4 bases, in that order; junction bases with no gene match: 9. There are 16 residues in the CDR3.

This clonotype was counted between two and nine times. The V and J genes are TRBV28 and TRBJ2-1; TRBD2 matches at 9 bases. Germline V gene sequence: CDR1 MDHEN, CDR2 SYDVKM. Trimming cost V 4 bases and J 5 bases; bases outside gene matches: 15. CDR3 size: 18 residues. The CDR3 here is CASSSPSKLAGENNEQFF. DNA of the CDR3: TGTGCCAGCAGTTCTCCGTCAAAATTAGCGGGAGAGAACAATGAGCAGTTCTTC.

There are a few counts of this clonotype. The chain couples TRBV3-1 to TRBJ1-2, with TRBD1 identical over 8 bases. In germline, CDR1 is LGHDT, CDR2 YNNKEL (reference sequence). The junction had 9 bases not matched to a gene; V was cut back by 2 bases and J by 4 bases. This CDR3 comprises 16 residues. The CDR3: CASSQMDRAAPYGYTF. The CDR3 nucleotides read TGTGCCAGCAGCCAAATGGACAGGGCGGCCCCCTATGGCTACACCTTC.

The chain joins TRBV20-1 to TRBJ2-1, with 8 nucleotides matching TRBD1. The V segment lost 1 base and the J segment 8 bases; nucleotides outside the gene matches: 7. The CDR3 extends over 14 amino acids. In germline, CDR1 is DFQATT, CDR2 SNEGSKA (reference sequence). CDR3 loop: CSARGRRGLDEQFF. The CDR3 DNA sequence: TGCAGTGCTAGAGGGCGCAGGGGGCTTGATGAGCAGTTCTTC.

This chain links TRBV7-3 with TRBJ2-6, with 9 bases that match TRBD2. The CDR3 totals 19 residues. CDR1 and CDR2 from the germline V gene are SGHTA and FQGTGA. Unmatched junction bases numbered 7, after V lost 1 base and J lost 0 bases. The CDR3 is CASSLRLAGPSSGANVLTF. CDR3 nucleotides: TGTGCCAGCAGCTTAAGGCTAGCGGGACCTTCCTCTGGGGCCAACGTCCTGACTTTC.

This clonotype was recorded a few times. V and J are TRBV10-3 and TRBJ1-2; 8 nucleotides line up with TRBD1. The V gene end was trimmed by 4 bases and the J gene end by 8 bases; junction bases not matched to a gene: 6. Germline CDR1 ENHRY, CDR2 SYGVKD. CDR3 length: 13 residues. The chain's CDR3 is CAISGDRSVGYTF. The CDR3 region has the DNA TGTGCCATCAGTGGGGACAGGTCGGTCGGCTACACCTTC.

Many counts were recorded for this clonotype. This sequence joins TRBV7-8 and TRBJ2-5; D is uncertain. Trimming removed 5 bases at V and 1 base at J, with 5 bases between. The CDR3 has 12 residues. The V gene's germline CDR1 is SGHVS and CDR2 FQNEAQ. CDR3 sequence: CASSRSQETQYF. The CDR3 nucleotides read TGTGCCAGCAGCCGATCCCAAGAGACCCAGTACTTC.